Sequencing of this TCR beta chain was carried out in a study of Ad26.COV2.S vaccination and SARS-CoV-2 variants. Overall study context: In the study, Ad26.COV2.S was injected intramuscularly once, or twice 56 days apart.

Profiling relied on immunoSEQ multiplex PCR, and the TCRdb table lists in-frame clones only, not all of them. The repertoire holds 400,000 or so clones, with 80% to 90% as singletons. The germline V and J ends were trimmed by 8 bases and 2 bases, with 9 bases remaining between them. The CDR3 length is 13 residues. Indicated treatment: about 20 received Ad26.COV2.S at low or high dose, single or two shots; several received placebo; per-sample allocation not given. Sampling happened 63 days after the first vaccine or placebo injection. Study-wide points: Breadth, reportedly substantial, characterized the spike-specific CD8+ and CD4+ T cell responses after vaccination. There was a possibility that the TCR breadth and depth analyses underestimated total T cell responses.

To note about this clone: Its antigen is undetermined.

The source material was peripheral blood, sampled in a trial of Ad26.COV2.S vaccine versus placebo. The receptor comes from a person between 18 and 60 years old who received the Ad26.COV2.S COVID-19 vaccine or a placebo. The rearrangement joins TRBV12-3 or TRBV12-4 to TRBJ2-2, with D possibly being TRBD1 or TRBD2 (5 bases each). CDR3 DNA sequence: TGTGCCAGCGGCAGGGACAACACCGGGGAGCTGTTTTTT. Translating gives CASGRDNTGELFF.